This is a list of T cell receptor beta chains from one sample in a study of beta chain features in type 1 diabetes. TCRdb's copy holds only in-frame clones and misses some; the assay was immunoSEQ multiplex PCR. This table holds tens of thousands of clones, approximately 70% found once. The sample consisted of Tregs from blood. Every receptor here comes from a young woman with type 1 diabetes. Both conserved end residues are part of each CDR3. A D gene is named only where the DNA matches it firmly. Clone size is given for some rows only: seen once, a few or many times, or a class if the clone is expanded.

CDR3 DNA	CDR3 protein	clone size	V gene	D gene	J gene
TGTGCCAGCAGCTTAGGACAGAACACTGAAGCTTTCTTT	CASSLGQNTEAFF	NA	TRBV7-3	NA	TRBJ1-1
TGTGCCACCAGCAGAGTCGGGACTGGCCGTTCCCATGAGCAGTTCTTC	CATSRVGTGRSHEQFF	NA	TRBV15	NA	TRBJ2-1
TGTGCCAGCAGGCCTTGGGAGCGAGAGACCCAGTACTTC	CASRPWERETQYF	few	TRBV11-2	NA	TRBJ2-5
TGCAGCATACTAGCGGGAGGGCCGGGCGGGGAGCTGTTTTTT	CSILAGGPGGELFF	NA	TRBV29-1	TRBD2	TRBJ2-2
TGTGCCAGCAGTCCCAGCGGCAGGTTTTGGGATGGCTACACCTTC	CASSPSGRFWDGYTF	NA	TRBV27	NA	TRBJ1-2
TGTGCCAGCAGGCCGGGACTAGCGGGGGTCTCCTACGAGCAGTACTTC	CASRPGLAGVSYEQYF	few	TRBV7-2	TRBD2	TRBJ2-7
TGTGCCAGCAGCCAAGAGGGACAGACACCGTTCTCCTACGAGCAGTACTTC	CASSQEGQTPFSYEQYF	NA	TRBV4-2	TRBD1	TRBJ2-7
TGCGCCAGCAGCTTGGTTTTAACCGGGACTAGCTTGGGCGAGCAGTTCTTC	CASSLVLTGTSLGEQFF	NA	TRBV5-1	TRBD2	TRBJ2-1
TGTGCCAGCAGGGCATCCCAGGGTATTGGCTATGGCTACACCTTC	CASRASQGIGYGYTF	NA	TRBV27	NA	TRBJ1-2
TGCGCCAGCAGCTCGGTGCGCAGACAGGACGAGCAGTACTTC	CASSSVRRQDEQYF	NA	TRBV5-1	NA	TRBJ2-7
TGTGCCAGCTCACCACCGGGACAAGTAGCTTTCTTT	CASSPPGQVAFF	medium-sized	TRBV18	NA	TRBJ1-1
TGCGCCAGCAGCTTGTCAGGTGGGCTCTACGAGCAGTACTTC	CASSLSGGLYEQYF	NA	TRBV5-1	NA	TRBJ2-7
TGTGCCAGCAGACTCGGGGGTGGGAACACTGAAGCTTTCTTT	CASRLGGGNTEAFF	NA	TRBV6-6	NA	TRBJ1-1
TGTGCCAGCAGCGCAGAAAGCGGGGGGGCCTGGGATGAGCAGTTCTTC	CASSAESGGAWDEQFF	NA	TRBV2	TRBD2	TRBJ2-1
TGTGCCAGCAGCTTAGCATCCGGTCTTGTTGTCACCGGGGAGCTGTTTTTT	CASSLASGLVVTGELFF	NA	TRBV11-2	NA	TRBJ2-2
TGTGCCAGCAGTTTCCAGGGGGGAGCGCTAGAACTCTCCTACGAGCAGTACTTC	CASSFQGGALELSYEQYF	NA	TRBV28	NA	TRBJ2-7
TGTGCCAGCTCCCCCGGACAGGCTACCTACGAGCAGTACTTC	CASSPGQATYEQYF	few	TRBV18	TRBD1	TRBJ2-7
TGTGCCAGCAGCTCACATGGGTCCGGAGACGAGCAGTACTTC	CASSSHGSGDEQYF	NA	TRBV7-2	NA	TRBJ2-7
TGTGCCAGCAGCTTTATTCTAGCGGGAAATGAGCAGTTCTTC	CASSFILAGNEQFF	NA	TRBV7-9	TRBD2	TRBJ2-1
TGTGCCAGCAGTTTTCGAGATACGCAGTATTTT	CASSFRDTQYF	NA	TRBV28	NA	TRBJ2-3
TGTGCCAGCAGTGAGCAGGGTGGTCAGCCCCAGCATTTT	CASSEQGGQPQHF	NA	TRBV25-1	NA	TRBJ1-5
TGTGCCATCATCGCCGGACTAGGGAAGGAGTATGAGCAGTTCTTC	CAIIAGLGKEYEQFF	NA	TRBV10-3	TRBD2	TRBJ2-1
TGTGCCAGCAGCTCACAGAGGGAGGGGGATAGTCATGGCTACACCTTC	CASSSQREGDSHGYTF	few	TRBV7-2	NA	TRBJ1-2
TGTGCCAGCAGGAGACCGGGACTTCAAGAGACCCAGTACTTC	CASRRPGLQETQYF	NA	TRBV28	NA	TRBJ2-5
TGTGCCATCAGTGATTCAAATGAGCAGTTCTTC	CAISDSNEQFF	NA	TRBV10-3	NA	TRBJ2-1
TGTGCCAGCACCTCCCGCGCAGCGGGGCCCTACAATGAGCAGTTCTTC	CASTSRAAGPYNEQFF	NA	TRBV7-2	TRBD2	TRBJ2-1
TGTGCCAGCAGCGATGGACTAGTGATGTACAATGAGCAGTTCTTC	CASSDGLVMYNEQFF	NA	TRBV5-5	TRBD2	TRBJ2-1
TGTGCCAGCAGCTTAGAGGCGGGCAGGGGGCGAGAGACCCAGTACTTC	CASSLEAGRGRETQYF	few	TRBV7-9	TRBD1	TRBJ2-5